A single sample gave rise to the 3 T cell receptor beta chains below, sequenced in a study of blood T cell repertoires in COVID-19 (dated by TCRdb to the early 2020s). Receptor amplification or capture employed the immunoSEQ multiplex PCR assay. The immuneACCESS repertoire file appears here via TCRdb, limited to in-frame rearrangements. These files lack a portion of the clones; in checked studies, under half of the deficit traces to unresolved V genes, and the cause of the others is not known. This sample comprises 98,000 or so clones, approximately 85% of them detected only once. Under 5.5% of the sample goes to the ten largest clones. The sample consisted of peripheral blood. The receptors here all came from a man aged 60 to 75 with acute or convalescent COVID-19.

The chain joins TRBV6-2 or TRBV6-3 to TRBJ1-1, with D tentatively TRBD1 (5 bases). CDR3 length equals 15 residues. The ends were cut back, 0 bases at V and 5 bases at J, with 13 bases in the middle. From germline, CDR1 is MNHEY and CDR2 SVGEGT. CDR3 in amino acids: CASSYSSAGRTEAFF. CDR3 nucleotides: TGTGCCAGCAGTTACTCGAGCGCGGGGCGTACTGAAGCTTTCTTT.

The J gene is TRBJ2-2, the V gene TRBV2; TRBD2 matches at 10 bases. The CDR3 runs 15 residues. Trimming removed 6 bases from V and 1 base from J; junction bases left unmatched: 2. The germline V gene encodes CDR1 SNHLY and CDR2 FYNNEI. The CDR3 region is CASRRLAGNTGELFF. CDR3 DNA: TGTGCCAGCAGGCGACTAGCGGGGAACACCGGGGAGCTGTTTTTT.

This chain joins TRBV2 and TRBJ1-4; perhaps TRBD1 as D (6 bases). The germline V gene has CDR1 SNHLY and CDR2 FYNNEI. The CDR3 is made up of 15 amino acids. The ends were cut back, 7 bases at V and 4 bases at J, with 16 bases in the middle. CDR3 loop: CASNLATGLNEKLFF. DNA for the CDR3: TGTGCCAGCAATCTCGCGACAGGACTTAATGAAAAACTGTTTTTT.